The clone carrying this TCR beta chain was seen a single time. The antigen is unknown. Clones were sequenced by immunoSEQ multiplex PCR, and TCRdb holds only the in-frame ones, with some missing. There are approximately 49,000 clones in the sample; around 84% occur only once, and around 21% lies in the top ten. The CDR3 has 13 residues. The ends were cut back, 5 bases at V and 5 bases at J, with 12 bases in the middle. In germline, CDR1 is MDHEN, CDR2 SYDVKM. This specimen comes from a study of OX40 agonist ivuxolimab in advanced cancers. Study context: While on treatment, patients had intravenous ivuxolimab at 0.01 to 10 mg/kg every 2 weeks. Prior anti-PD-1, anti-PD-L1 or anti-CTLA-4 therapy was allowed; around 40% had some. Overall study findings and caveats: Expanded clones were, on average, more numerous in CD8+ T cells than in CD4+.

Sequenced material: CD4+ or CD8+ T cells sorted from blood, taken in a trial of the OX40 agonist ivuxolimab. The V gene is TRBV28, the J gene TRBJ1-1, with D uncertain. This sequence originates from an adult with an advanced solid tumor such as melanoma, head and neck, liver or kidney cancer. CDR3 in DNA: TGTGCCAGCAGTCCCCCCGTTGAAACTGAAGCTTTCTTT. It is translated as CASSPPVETEAFF.